The 30 T cell receptor beta chains reported below all come from one sample, sequenced in a study of cytomegalovirus exposure and HLA in healthy donors. Use of 60 Vbeta and 13 Jbeta primers characterized the PCR. Profiling relied on immunoSEQ multiplex PCR, and the TCRdb table lists in-frame clones only, not all of them. Of fewer than 60,000 clones in the sample, 55% to 65% are singletons; the top ten hold over 9.5%. The sample taken for sequencing was PBMCs. The source of these receptors is a human donor in good health.

The chain recombines TRBV27 with TRBJ1-2; no reliable D call. Trimming removed 3 bases at V and 3 bases at J, with 8 bases between. The germline V gene encodes CDR1 MNHEY and CDR2 SMNVEV (reference sequence). This CDR3 has 13 residues. CDR3 DNA sequence: TGTGCCAGCAGTTTTCAGAGGGACTATGGCTACACCTTC. The encoded protein is CASSFQRDYGYTF.

This chain's CDR3 is CASSLGTGVYEQYF. The CDR3 coding sequence is TGTGCCAGCAGTCTGGGGACAGGGGTCTACGAGCAGTACTTC. The rearrangement joins TRBV11-2 to TRBJ2-7; 10 nucleotides line up with TRBD1. The CDR3 has 14 residues. After removal of 6 bases from V and 3 bases from J, the junction contained 5 bases not matched to a gene. Germline V gene data show CDR1 as SGHAT and CDR2 as FQNNGV. Using reference TRBV11-2 and TRBJ2-7 for the parts outside the CDR3, the full variable domain is EAGVAQSPRYKIIEKRQSVAFWCNPISGHATLYWYQQILGQGPKLLIQFQNNGVVDDSQLPKDRFSAERLKGVDSTLKIQPAKLEDSAVYLCASSLGTGVYEQYFGPGTRLTVT.

The sample holds a few counts of this clone. The chain is built from TRBV2 and TRBJ1-1; perhaps TRBD1 as D (6 bases). The CDR3 loop spans 14 amino acids. Germline V gene data show CDR1 as SNHLY and CDR2 as FYNNEI. V lost 9 bases and J 6 bases, leaving 20 bases between the germline ends. This chain's CDR3 is CASIIGGGRAEAFF. CDR3 nucleotides: TGTGCCAGTATTATAGGGGGGGGAAGGGCTGAAGCTTTCTTT.

This chain links TRBV10-1 with TRBJ1-1; a weak D match, TRBD1 (5 bases). V lost 9 bases, J lost 0 bases, and 11 bases lay in between. The CDR3 is 13 residues long. Germline lookup yields CDR1 WNHNN and CDR2 SYGVQD (reference sequence). This CDR3 reads CARGGIMNTEAFF. The CDR3 coding sequence is TGCGCCAGGGGGGGGATAATGAACACTGAAGCTTTCTTT.

The rearrangement uses TRBV5-4 and TRBJ2-1; 7 bases are a match to TRBD2. Trimming took 4 bases from V and 8 from J; bases not matched to a gene: 12. The CDR3 totals 15 residues. In germline, CDR1 is SGHNT, CDR2 YYREEE (reference sequence). The CDR3 sequence: CASSEGRGIIHEQFF. CDR3 DNA: TGTGCCAGCAGCGAAGGGCGGGGGATAATCCATGAGCAGTTCTTC.

This chain connects TRBV7-8 to TRBJ1-1; no firm D call. V was clipped by 7 bases and J by 1 base, with 10 bases between them. This CDR3 contains 13 residues. CDR1 is SGHVS, CDR2 FQNEAQ, per germline. The CDR3 DNA reads TGTGCCAGCACCCGTCGGGGGAACACTGAAGCTTTCTTT. Translating gives CASTRRGNTEAFF.

V gene TRBV7-9 combines with J gene TRBJ1-2; D is uncertain. The CDR3 is made up of 13 amino acids. V lost 5 bases and J 3 bases, leaving 10 bases between the germline ends. CDR1 is SEHNR, CDR2 FQNEAQ, per germline (reference sequence). CDR3 sequence: CASSRYSHYGYTF. CDR3 coding DNA: TGTGCCAGCAGCCGCTACTCGCACTATGGCTACACCTTC.

A single count supports this clone. J is TRBJ2-1 and V is TRBV7-9; 8 positions match TRBD2. V shed 5 bases and J 3 bases; nucleotides not matched to a gene: 9. The CDR3 spans 16 residues. Germline-derived CDR1 and CDR2 are SEHNR and FQNEAQ (reference sequence). The CDR3 region has the DNA TGTGCCAGCAGCCCCGAGTGGACTAGCTTCTACAATGAGCAGTTCTTC. Amino acids: CASSPEWTSFYNEQFF.

In this sample, this clone turned up a few times. The chain couples TRBV4-1 to TRBJ1-2, with D unclear. Looked up from germline, CDR1 is MGHRA and CDR2 is YSYEKL. The CDR3 extends over 13 amino acids. V lost 1 base, J lost 8 bases, and 11 bases lay in between. The CDR3 region has the DNA TGCGCCAGCAGCCAAGTGCAGGCAAGGGGCTACACCTTC. Its translation: CASSQVQARGYTF.

V gene TRBV5-1 combines with J gene TRBJ2-3; 7 positions match TRBD1. Losses at the gene ends were 5 bases for V and 0 bases for J; bases not matched to a gene: 9. Germline V gene lookup returns CDR1 SGHRS and CDR2 YFSETQ. The CDR3 extends over 16 amino acids. DNA for the CDR3: TGCGCCAGCAGGGAAAGGACAGGTGCTAGCACAGATACGCAGTATTTT. Translation: CASRERTGASTDTQYF.

This clone was seen more than once but under ten times. The chain joins TRBV5-6 to TRBJ2-7; D not resolved. V lost 1 base and J 6 bases, leaving 5 bases between the germline ends. This CDR3 has 11 amino acids. Germline assignment: CDR1 SGHDT and CDR2 YYEEEE. The chain's CDR3 is CASSLISEQYF. The CDR3 DNA follows: TGTGCCAGCAGCTTGATCTCCGAGCAGTACTTC.

The gene calls are TRBV7-2 and TRBJ1-5; no clear D gene. The CDR3 consists of 15 residues. Trimming took 2 bases from V and 0 from J, leaving 8 bases between them. Germline-derived CDR1 and CDR2 are SGHTA and FQGNSA. The CDR3 DNA reads as TGTGCCAGCAGCTTACAACAGAGTAGCAATCAGCCCCAGCATTTT. Amino acids: CASSLQQSSNQPQHF.

This clone has just a few counts. The chain couples TRBV18 to TRBJ1-3; TRBD1 agrees at 8 bases. Germline-derived CDR1 and CDR2 are KGHSH and LQKENI. The CDR3 has 15 residues. J was trimmed by 8 bases and V by 6 bases; bases with no gene match: 12. The CDR3 region is CASSQRTGWEHTIYF. CDR3 nucleotide sequence: TGTGCCAGCTCTCAGCGGACAGGGTGGGAACACACCATATATTTT.

The chain joins TRBV6-4 to TRBJ2-3; 9 bases align to TRBD2. This CDR3 is built from 18 residues. V was clipped by 0 bases and J by 4 bases; unmatched bases: 11. Germline V gives CDR1 MRHNA, CDR2 SNTAGT. The CDR3, as DNA: TGTGCCAGCAGTGACTCGATTCTGCGGGGGGGTCTATCAGATACGCAGTATTTT. Translation: CASSDSILRGGLSDTQYF.

V and J are TRBV6-5 and TRBJ1-2; 9 nucleotides match TRBD1. The V segment lost 6 bases and the J segment 8 bases; nucleotides outside the gene matches: 13. The CDR3 length is 15 residues. Germline loops: CDR1 MNHEY, CDR2 SVGAGI. CDR3 protein: CASRVQGARSEGYTF. The DNA of the CDR3 is TGTGCCAGCAGAGTACAGGGGGCGCGATCGGAAGGCTACACCTTC.

The gene calls are TRBV7-2 and TRBJ2-5; TRBD1 is a possible D gene (5 bases). Germline CDR1 is SGHTA and CDR2 is FQGNSA. V gave up 2 bases and J gave up 2 bases, with 15 bases separating them. The CDR3 loop spans 16 amino acids. The CDR3 region is CASSLLGQRSQETQYF. Here the CDR3 DNA reads TGTGCCAGCAGCTTATTGGGGCAGCGAAGTCAAGAGACCCAGTACTTC.

The V and J genes are TRBV27 and TRBJ2-2; the match to TRBD1 covers 10 bases. The V segment lost 6 bases and the J segment 7 bases; nucleotides outside the gene matches: 8. Germline loops: CDR1 MNHEY, CDR2 SMNVEV (reference sequence). The CDR3 extends over 15 amino acids. The CDR3 DNA reads TGTGCCAGCAGGAATGGACAGGGGGAAATCGGGGAGCTGTTTTTT. Translated, it gives CASRNGQGEIGELFF.

The chain is built from TRBV18 and TRBJ2-5, with D hard to call. The germline CDR1 and CDR2 sequences are KGHSH and LQKENI. The CDR3 is made up of 15 amino acids. The germline V and J ends were trimmed by 0 bases and 1 base, with 9 bases remaining between them. The CDR3 protein is CASSPPNYPQETQYF. CDR3 DNA: TGTGCCAGCTCACCACCAAACTACCCCCAAGAGACCCAGTACTTC.

CDR3 region: CASSSQARGEQYF. Here the CDR3 DNA reads TGTGCCAGCAGCTCCCAAGCTAGGGGCGAGCAGTACTTC. The gene calls are TRBV7-3 and TRBJ2-7; maybe TRBD1 (5 bases). V dropped 4 bases and J dropped 6 bases, with 13 bases sitting between them. Germline V gene data show CDR1 as SGHTA and CDR2 as FQGTGA. The CDR3 consists of 13 residues.

The V call is TRBV5-5, the J call TRBJ1-2, with 7 positions matching TRBD1. CDR1 and CDR2 (germline): SGHKS, YYEKEE (reference sequence). Trimming took 2 bases from V and 2 from J; bases not matched to a gene: 3. This CDR3 spans 14 amino acids. CDR3 DNA: TGTGCCAGCAGCTTTAGGACAGGCAACTATGGCTACACCTTC. Translated: CASSFRTGNYGYTF.

This clone was seen a handful of times. V is TRBV7-8 and J is TRBJ2-7; 11 nucleotides line up with TRBD1. The germline V gene encodes CDR1 SGHVS and CDR2 FQNEAQ. The CDR3 runs to 14 residues. J lost 6 bases, V lost 8 bases, and 9 bases had no gene match. CDR3 in DNA: TGTGCCAGCTCGGGGACAGGGGGTTTCGGCGAGCAGTACTTC. The encoded protein is CASSGTGGFGEQYF.

This clone has more than one count but fewer than ten. This chain uses TRBV7-9 with TRBJ2-7; the D gene is possibly TRBD2 (7 bases). Germline lookup yields CDR1 SEHNR and CDR2 FQNEAQ (reference sequence). This CDR3 has 16 amino acids. The V end was cut by 4 bases, the J end by 0 bases, with 16 bases between. The CDR3 reads CASSSLGGADSYEQYF. As DNA, the CDR3 is TGTGCCAGCAGCTCCCTGGGGGGGGCAGACTCCTACGAGCAGTACTTC.

This clone came up once. The chain employs TRBV28 and TRBJ1-1; no clear D. The V end was cut by 7 bases, the J end by 2 bases, with 14 bases between. Germline V lookup: CDR1 MDHEN, CDR2 SYDVKM. The CDR3 consists of 14 residues. Here the CDR3 DNA reads TGTGCCAGCAACGATAGGAGTTATAACACTGAAGCTTTCTTT. Amino acids: CASNDRSYNTEAFF.

V is TRBV6-1 and J is TRBJ1-2; 7 bases match TRBD1. Trimming cost V 6 bases and J 8 bases; bases outside gene matches: 12. The V gene's germline CDR1 is MNHNS and CDR2 SASEGT. The CDR3 totals 14 residues. CDR3 bases: TGTGCCAGCAGGCCGACAGGGTTTCGCGGAGGCTACACCTTC. Protein product: CASRPTGFRGGYTF.

This clone showed up just a few times. Here the CDR3 reads CASTEAEARLQETQYF. The CDR3 DNA follows: TGTGCCAGCACCGAAGCGGAGGCGCGACTCCAAGAGACCCAGTACTTC. This chain uses TRBV6-1 with TRBJ2-5, with D perhaps matching TRBD2 (5 bases). This CDR3 is built from 16 residues. V lost 7 bases, J lost 1 base, and 19 bases lay in between. Per germline, CDR1 MNHNS and CDR2 SASEGT.

The genes are TRBV29-1 and TRBJ1-1; D is unclear. This CDR3 is 16 amino acids long. Trimming cost V 6 bases and J 1 base, with 21 bases left between them. CDR1 is SQVTM and CDR2 is ANQGSEA in the germline V gene. CDR3 sequence reads: CSVTAPTGRPNTEAFF. CDR3 bases: TGCAGCGTCACTGCCCCGACGGGAAGGCCGAACACTGAAGCTTTCTTT.

This rearrangement joins TRBV5-1 to TRBJ2-5; 7 bases match TRBD1. CDR3 length equals 14 residues. V lost 4 bases to trimming and J lost 5 bases; unmatched junction nucleotides: 8. Looked up from germline, CDR1 is SGHRS and CDR2 is YFSETQ. CDR3 in amino acids: CASSGRQGGETQYF. CDR3 bases: TGCGCCAGCAGCGGTCGACAGGGCGGCGAGACCCAGTACTTC.

This chain uses TRBV15 with TRBJ2-7; a possible D gene is TRBD1 (5 bases). The V gene lost 0 bases and the J gene lost 2 bases, with 14 bases spanning the gap. The CDR3 has 16 residues. Germline V gene sequence: CDR1 LNHNV, CDR2 YYDKDF (reference sequence). CDR3 sequence (DNA): TGTGCCACCAGCAGAGATATGGGGCAGGTAGCCTACGAGCAGTACTTC. Translating it yields CATSRDMGQVAYEQYF.

This chain connects TRBV12-5 to TRBJ1-1; D gene ambiguous. With 5 bases removed from V and 2 bases from J, the gap between germline ends came to 9 bases. Germline CDR1 is LGHNT and CDR2 is FRNRAP. The CDR3 runs 13 residues. CDR3 DNA: TGTGCTAGTGGTCTAGGAGGAAACACTGAAGCTTTCTTT. This translates into CASGLGGNTEAFF.

The gene calls are TRBV9 and TRBJ1-3; D remains unclear. Trimming cost V 6 bases and J 4 bases, with 11 bases left between them. The CDR3 consists of 13 residues. Germline lookup yields CDR1 SGDLS and CDR2 YYNGEE. The DNA of the CDR3 is TGTGCCAGCACTCACTCCGGGGGAAACACCATATATTTT. Protein sequence: CASTHSGGNTIYF.